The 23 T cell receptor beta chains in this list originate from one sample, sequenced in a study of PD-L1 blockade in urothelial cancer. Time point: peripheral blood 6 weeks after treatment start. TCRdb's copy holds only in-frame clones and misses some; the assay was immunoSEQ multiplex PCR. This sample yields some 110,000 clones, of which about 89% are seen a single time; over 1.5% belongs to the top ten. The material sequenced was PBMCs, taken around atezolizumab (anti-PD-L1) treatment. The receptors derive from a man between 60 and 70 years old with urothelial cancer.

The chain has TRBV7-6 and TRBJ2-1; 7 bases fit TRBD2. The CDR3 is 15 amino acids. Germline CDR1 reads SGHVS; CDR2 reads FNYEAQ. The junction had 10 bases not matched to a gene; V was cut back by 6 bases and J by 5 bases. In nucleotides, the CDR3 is TGTGCCAGCAGGGATACTAGCGAAGAGAACAATGAGCAGTTCTTC. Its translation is CASRDTSEENNEQFF.

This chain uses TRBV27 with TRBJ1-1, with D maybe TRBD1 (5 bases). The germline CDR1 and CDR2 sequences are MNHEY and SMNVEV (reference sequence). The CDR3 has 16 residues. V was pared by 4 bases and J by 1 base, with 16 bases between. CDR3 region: CASSSDVQGENTEAFF. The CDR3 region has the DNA TGTGCCAGCAGTTCCGATGTCCAGGGCGAGAACACTGAAGCTTTCTTT.

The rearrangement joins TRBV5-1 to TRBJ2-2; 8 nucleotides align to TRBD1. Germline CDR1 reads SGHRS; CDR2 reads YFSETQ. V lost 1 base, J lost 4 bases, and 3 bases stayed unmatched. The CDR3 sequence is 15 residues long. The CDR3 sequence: CASSLTTGGTGELFF. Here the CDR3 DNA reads TGCGCCAGCAGCTTGACTACAGGGGGCACCGGGGAGCTGTTTTTT.

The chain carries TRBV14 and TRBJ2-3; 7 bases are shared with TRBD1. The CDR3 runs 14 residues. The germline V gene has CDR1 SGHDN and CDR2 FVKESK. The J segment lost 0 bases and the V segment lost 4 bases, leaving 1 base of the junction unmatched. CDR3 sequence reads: CASSRGQSTDTQYF. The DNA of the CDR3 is TGTGCCAGCAGCCGGGGACAGAGCACAGATACGCAGTATTTT.

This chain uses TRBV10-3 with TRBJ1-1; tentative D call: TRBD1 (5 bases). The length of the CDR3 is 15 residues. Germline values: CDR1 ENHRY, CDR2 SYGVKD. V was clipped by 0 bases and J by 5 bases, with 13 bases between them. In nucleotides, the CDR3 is TGTGCCATCAGTGAGTCGATTTCAGGGTTGACTGAAGCTTTCTTT. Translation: CAISESISGLTEAFF.

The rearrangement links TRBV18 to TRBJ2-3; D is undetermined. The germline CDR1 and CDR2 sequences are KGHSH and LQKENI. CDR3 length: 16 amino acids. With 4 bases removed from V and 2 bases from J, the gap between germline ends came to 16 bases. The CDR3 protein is CASSLKAIAITDTQYF. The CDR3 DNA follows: TGTGCCAGCTCACTTAAGGCCATAGCCATCACAGATACGCAGTATTTT.

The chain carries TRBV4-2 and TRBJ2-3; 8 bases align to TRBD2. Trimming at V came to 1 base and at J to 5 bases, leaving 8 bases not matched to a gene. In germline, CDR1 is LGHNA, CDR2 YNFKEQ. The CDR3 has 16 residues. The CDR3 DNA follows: TGTGCCAGCAGCCAAGCGGCAGCGGGGGAGCTAGATACGCAGTATTTT. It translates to CASSQAAAGELDTQYF.

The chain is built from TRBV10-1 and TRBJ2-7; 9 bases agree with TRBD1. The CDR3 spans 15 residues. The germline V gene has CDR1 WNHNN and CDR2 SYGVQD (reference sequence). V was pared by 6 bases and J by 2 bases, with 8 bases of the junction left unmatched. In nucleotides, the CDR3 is TGCGCCAGCAGCTCCGGGACAGGGCCGCCCTACGAGCAGTACTTC. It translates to CASSSGTGPPYEQYF.

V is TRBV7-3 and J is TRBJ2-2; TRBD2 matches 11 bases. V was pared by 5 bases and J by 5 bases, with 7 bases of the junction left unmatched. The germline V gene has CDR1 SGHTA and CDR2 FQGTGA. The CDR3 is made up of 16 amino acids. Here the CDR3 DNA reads TGTGCCAGCAGCCCGCCGGGACTAGCGGTTACCGGGGAGCTGTTTTTT. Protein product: CASSPPGLAVTGELFF.

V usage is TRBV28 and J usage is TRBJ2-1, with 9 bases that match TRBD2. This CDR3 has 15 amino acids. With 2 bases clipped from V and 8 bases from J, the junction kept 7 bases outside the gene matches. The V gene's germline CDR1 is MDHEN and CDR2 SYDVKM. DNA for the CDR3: TGTGCCAGCAGTTTAGGACTAGCGCTAGGGTATGAGCAGTTCTTC. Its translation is CASSLGLALGYEQFF.

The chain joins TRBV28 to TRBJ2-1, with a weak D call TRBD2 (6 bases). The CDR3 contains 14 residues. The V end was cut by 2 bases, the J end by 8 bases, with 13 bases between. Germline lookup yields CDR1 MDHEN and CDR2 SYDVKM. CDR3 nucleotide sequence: TGTGCCAGCAGTTTAAGCTCGGGAGTACATGAGCAGTTCTTC. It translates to CASSLSSGVHEQFF.

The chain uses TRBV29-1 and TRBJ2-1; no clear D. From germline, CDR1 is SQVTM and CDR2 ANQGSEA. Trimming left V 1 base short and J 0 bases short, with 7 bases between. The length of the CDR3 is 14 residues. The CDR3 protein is CSVEVFLSYNEQFF. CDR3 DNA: TGCAGCGTTGAAGTTTTCCTCTCCTACAATGAGCAGTTCTTC.

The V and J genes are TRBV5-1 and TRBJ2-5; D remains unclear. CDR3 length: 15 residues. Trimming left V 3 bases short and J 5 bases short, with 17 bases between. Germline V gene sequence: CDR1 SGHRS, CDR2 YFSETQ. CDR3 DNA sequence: TGCGCCAGCAGCTCCACGGAGCTCGGAGCGGAGACCCAGTACTTC. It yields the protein CASSSTELGAETQYF.

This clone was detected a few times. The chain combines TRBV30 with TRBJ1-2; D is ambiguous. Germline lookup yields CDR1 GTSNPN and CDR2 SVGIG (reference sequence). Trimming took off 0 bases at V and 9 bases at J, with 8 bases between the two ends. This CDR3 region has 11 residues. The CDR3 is CAWSVLRSYTF. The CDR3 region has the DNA TGTGCCTGGAGTGTACTGAGGAGCTACACCTTC.

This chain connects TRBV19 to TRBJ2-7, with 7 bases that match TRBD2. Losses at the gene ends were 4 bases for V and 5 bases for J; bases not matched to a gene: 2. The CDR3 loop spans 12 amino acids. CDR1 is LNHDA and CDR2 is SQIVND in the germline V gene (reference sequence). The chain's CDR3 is CASSSGSHEQYF. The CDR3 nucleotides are TGTGCCAGTAGTAGCGGGAGCCACGAGCAGTACTTC.

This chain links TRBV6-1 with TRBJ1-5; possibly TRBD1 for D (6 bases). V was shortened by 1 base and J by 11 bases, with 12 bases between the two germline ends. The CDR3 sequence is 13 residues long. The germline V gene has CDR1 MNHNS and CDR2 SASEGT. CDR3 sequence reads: CASSEGQAGAQHF. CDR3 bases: TGTGCCAGCAGTGAAGGGCAGGCAGGGGCCCAGCATTTT.

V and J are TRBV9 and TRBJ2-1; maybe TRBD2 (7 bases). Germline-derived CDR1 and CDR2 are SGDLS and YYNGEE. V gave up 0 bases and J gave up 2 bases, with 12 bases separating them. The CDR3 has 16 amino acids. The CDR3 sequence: CASSVDGGATYNEQFF. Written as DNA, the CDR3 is TGTGCCAGCAGCGTAGATGGGGGGGCGACCTACAATGAGCAGTTCTTC.

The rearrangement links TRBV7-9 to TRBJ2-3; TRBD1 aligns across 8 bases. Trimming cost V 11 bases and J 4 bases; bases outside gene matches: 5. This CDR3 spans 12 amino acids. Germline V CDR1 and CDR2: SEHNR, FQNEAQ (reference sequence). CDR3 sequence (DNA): TGTGCCGGACAGGGCGGTGCAGATACGCAGTATTTT. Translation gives CAGQGGADTQYF.

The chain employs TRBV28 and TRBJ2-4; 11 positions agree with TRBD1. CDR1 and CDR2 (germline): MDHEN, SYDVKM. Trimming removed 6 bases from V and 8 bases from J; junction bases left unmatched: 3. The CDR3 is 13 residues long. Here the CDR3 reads CASRWDRGYIQYF. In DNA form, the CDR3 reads TGTGCCAGCAGATGGGACAGGGGGTACATTCAGTACTTC. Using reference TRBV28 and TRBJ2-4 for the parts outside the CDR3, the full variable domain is DVKVTQSSRYLVKRTGEKVFLECVQDMDHENMFWYRQDPGLGLRLIYFSYDVKMKEKGDIPEGYSVSREKKERFSLILESASTNQTSMYLCASRWDRGYIQYFGAGTRLSVL.

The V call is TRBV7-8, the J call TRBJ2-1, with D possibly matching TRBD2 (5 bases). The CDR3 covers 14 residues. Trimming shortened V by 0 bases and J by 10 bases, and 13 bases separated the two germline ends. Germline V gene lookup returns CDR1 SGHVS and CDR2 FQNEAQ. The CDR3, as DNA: TGTGCCAGCAGCTTAGCGGGTCGGGAAAGGGAGCAGTTCTTC. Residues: CASSLAGREREQFF.

The CDR3 DNA reads as TGCAGCGTTGCTACTAGCGGGGGGGCCCATGGGGAGCAGTTCTTC. It is translated as CSVATSGGAHGEQFF. This chain uses TRBV29-1 with TRBJ2-1, with 13 bases aligning to TRBD2. Germline values: CDR1 SQVTM, CDR2 ANQGSEA. V gave up 4 bases and J gave up 10 bases; unmatched junction bases: 10. The CDR3 runs to 15 residues.

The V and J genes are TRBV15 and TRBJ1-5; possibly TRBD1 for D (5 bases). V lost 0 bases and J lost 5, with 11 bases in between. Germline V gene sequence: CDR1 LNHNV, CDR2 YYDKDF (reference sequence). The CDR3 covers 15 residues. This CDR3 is CATSREQGRYQPQHF. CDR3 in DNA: TGTGCCACCAGCAGAGAGCAGGGCCGCTATCAGCCCCAGCATTTT. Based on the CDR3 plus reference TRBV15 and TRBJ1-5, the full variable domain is DAMVIQNPRYQVTQFGKPVTLSCSQTLNHNVMYWYQQKSSQAPKLLFHYYDKDFNNEADTPDNFQSRRPNTSFCFLDIRSPGLGDTAMYLCATSREQGRYQPQHFGDGTRLSIL.

The CDR3 nucleotides are TGTGCCAGCAGCTTAGGGAGGCCCGGGGAGCTGTTTTTT. This encodes CASSLGRPGELFF. The chain links TRBV11-2 to TRBJ2-2; D is possibly TRBD2 (5 bases). The CDR3 consists of 13 residues. The V gene's germline CDR1 is SGHAT and CDR2 FQNNGV. Trimming removed 1 base from V and 6 bases from J, with 6 bases in between. The full variable domain, completed using reference TRBV11-2 and TRBJ2-2, is EAGVAQSPRYKIIEKRQSVAFWCNPISGHATLYWYQQILGQGPKLLIQFQNNGVVDDSQLPKDRFSAERLKGVDSTLKIQPAKLEDSAVYLCASSLGRPGELFFGEGSRLTVL.